This T cell receptor beta chain was profiled in a study of cytomegalovirus exposure and HLA in healthy donors. Study-wide background: A subsequent analysis stated that the roughly 130 validation repertoires were run on the same platform as the roughly 670 first-cohort repertoires. Overall study findings and caveats: Approximately 160 TCR beta chains were listed as cytomegalovirus-associated. A later analysis found first-cohort TCR clusters tended to co-occur in the 110 or so validation repertoires. Specific recognition of CMV antigens was confirmed in vitro for three chains (all CMV-associated).

The assay was immunoSEQ multiplex PCR, and TCRdb's table has in-frame clones only and misses some. This sample has about 130,000 clones, with roughly 89% found just once. The germline CDR1 and CDR2 sequences are SNHLY and FYNNEI. V dropped 5 bases and J dropped 2 bases, with 13 bases sitting between them. The CDR3 is made up of 15 amino acids. As concerns this clone: Its matching antigen is unknown.

This TCR was recovered from a woman younger than 30 in good health and CMV-seronegative. This sequence joins TRBV2 and TRBJ1-5; D gene uncertain. The specimen was PBMCs. CDR3 loop: CASSFTYGGNQPQHF. In nucleotides, the CDR3 is TGTGCCAGCAGTTTCACCTACGGGGGCAATCAGCCCCAGCATTTT.